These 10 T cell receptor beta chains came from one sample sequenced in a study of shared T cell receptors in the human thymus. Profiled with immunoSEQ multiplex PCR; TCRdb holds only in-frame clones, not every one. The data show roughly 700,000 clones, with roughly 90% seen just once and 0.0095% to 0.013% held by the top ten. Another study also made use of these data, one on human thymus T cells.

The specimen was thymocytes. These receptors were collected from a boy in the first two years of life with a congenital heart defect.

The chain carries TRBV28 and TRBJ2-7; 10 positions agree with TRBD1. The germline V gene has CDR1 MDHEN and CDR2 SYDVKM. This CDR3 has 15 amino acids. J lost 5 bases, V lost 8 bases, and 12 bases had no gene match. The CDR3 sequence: CASLLRDRGCNEQYF. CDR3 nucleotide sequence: TGTGCCAGCCTCTTGAGGGACAGGGGTTGTAACGAGCAGTACTTC. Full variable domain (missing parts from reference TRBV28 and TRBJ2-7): DVKVTQSSRYLVKRTGEKVFLECVQDMDHENMFWYRQDPGLGLRLIYFSYDVKMKEKGDIPEGYSVSREKKERFSLILESASTNQTSMYLCASLLRDRGCNEQYFGPGTRLTVT.

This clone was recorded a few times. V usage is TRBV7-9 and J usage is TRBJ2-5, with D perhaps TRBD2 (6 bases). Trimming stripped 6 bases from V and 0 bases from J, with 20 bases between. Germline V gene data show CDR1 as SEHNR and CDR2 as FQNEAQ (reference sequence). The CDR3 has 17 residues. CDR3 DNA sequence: TGTGCCAGCAGTTCCCAGCGGAGGGCAGCGGACCAAGAGACCCAGTACTTC. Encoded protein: CASSSQRRAADQETQYF.

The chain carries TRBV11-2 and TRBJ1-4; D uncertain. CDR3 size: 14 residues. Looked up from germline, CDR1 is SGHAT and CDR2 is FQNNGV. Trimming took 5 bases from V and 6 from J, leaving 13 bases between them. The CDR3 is CASSLTISDEKLFF. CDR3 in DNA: TGTGCCAGCAGCCTGACAATTTCGGATGAAAAACTGTTTTTT.

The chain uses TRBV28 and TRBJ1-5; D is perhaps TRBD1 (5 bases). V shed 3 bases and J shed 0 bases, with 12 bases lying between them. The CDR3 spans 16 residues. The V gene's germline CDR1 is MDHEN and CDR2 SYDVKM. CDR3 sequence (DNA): TGTGCCAGCAGTTTGGGGGGGGGTTTTAGCAATCAGCCCCAGCATTTT. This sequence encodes CASSLGGGFSNQPQHF.

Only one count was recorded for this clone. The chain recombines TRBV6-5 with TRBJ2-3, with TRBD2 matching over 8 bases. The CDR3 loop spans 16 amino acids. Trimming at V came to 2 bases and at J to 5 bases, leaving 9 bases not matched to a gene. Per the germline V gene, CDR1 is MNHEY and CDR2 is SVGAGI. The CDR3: CASSYRIAGLVDTQYF. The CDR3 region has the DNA TGTGCCAGCAGTTACCGAATAGCGGGATTAGTAGATACGCAGTATTTT.

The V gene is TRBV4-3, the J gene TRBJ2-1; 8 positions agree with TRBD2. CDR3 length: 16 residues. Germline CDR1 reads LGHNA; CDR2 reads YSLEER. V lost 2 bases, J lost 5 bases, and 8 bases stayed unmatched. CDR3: CASSQSRELADNEQFF. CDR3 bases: TGCGCCAGCAGCCAATCACGGGAACTAGCGGACAATGAGCAGTTCTTC.

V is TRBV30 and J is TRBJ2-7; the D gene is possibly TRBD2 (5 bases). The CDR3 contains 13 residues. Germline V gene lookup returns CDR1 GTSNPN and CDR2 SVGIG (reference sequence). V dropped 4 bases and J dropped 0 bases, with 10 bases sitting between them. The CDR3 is CAWTAASSYEQYF. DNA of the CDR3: TGTGCCTGGACAGCGGCGAGCTCCTACGAGCAGTACTTC.

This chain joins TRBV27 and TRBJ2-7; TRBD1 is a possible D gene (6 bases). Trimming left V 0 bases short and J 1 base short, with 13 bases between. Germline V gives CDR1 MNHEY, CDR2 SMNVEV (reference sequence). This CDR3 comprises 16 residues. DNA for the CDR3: TGTGCCAGCAGTTTATCGGCCGCAGGGGCATCCTACGAGCAGTACTTC. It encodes CASSLSAAGASYEQYF.

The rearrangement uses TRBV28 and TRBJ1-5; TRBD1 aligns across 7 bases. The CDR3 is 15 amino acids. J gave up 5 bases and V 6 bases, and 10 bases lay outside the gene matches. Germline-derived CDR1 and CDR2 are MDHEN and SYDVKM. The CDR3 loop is CASSPRQGWDQPQHF. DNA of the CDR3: TGTGCCAGCAGCCCCCGACAGGGATGGGATCAGCCCCAGCATTTT.

CDR3 in amino acids: CASSFRPSRGSPYNEQFF. The CDR3 DNA follows: TGTGCCAGCAGCTTTCGTCCCAGTCGCGGGAGCCCCTACAATGAGCAGTTCTTC. This rearrangement joins TRBV5-4 to TRBJ2-1, with TRBD2 matching 7 bases. This CDR3 is built from 18 residues. The junction had 13 bases not matched to a gene; V was cut back by 2 bases and J by 2 bases. The germline V gene has CDR1 SGHNT and CDR2 YYREEE (reference sequence).